Listed below are T cell receptor beta chains from one sample, sequenced in a study of blood T cells in healthy people across ages. TCRdb reprocessed the 5' RACE reads via MiXCR and lists one record per CDR3 protein. There are 1.5 million to 2 million distinct CDR3 sequences in the sample; approximately 50% occur only once, and roughly 2.1% lies in the top ten. The source material was blood. All receptors derive from a woman in her 40s in good health. The CDR3 runs from the conserved cysteine through the conserved F or W. D genes are given only for firm matches. Part of the rows lack a size; the others show once, few, many or a class for expanded clones.

D gene	clone size	V gene	J gene	CDR3 protein	CDR3 DNA
.	few	TRBV28	TRBJ2-4	CASRPGPTRLGPNIQYF	TGTGCCAGCAGACCCGGGCCGACAAGGCTGGGGCCAAACATTCAGTACTTC
.	.	TRBV9	TRBJ2-6	CASNQGSGANVLTF	TGTGCCAGCAATCAGGGATCTGGGGCCAACGTCCTGACTTTC
TRBD1	.	TRBV12-3/TRBV12-4	TRBJ2-1	CASSPGQGAMYNEQFF	TGTGCCAGCAGCCCCGGACAGGGGGCAATGTACAATGAGCAGTTCTTC
.	many	TRBV7-7	TRBJ2-3	CASSRGLTDTQYF	TGTGCTAGCAGCCGGGGACTCACAGATACGCAGTATTTT
TRBD1	few	TRBV6-5	TRBJ1-6	CASSNRDRGSPLHF	TGTGCCAGCAGTAACCGGGACAGGGGATCACCCCTCCACTTT
.	.	TRBV7-9	TRBJ2-1	CASSLAVVAAQIYNEQFF	TGTGCCAGCAGCTTAGCGGTGGTCGCGGCCCAAATCTACAATGAGCAGTTCTTC
.	.	TRBV6-5	TRBJ1-5	CASSPVGGSNQPQHF	TGTGCCAGCAGCCCCGTAGGGGGTAGCAATCAGCCCCAGCATTTT
.	few	TRBV7-2	TRBJ2-3	CASSFRLHTDTQYF	TGTGCCAGCAGCTTCAGGCTACACACAGATACGCAGTATTTT
.	few	TRBV5-1	TRBJ2-3	CASSSLPGSSADTQYF	TGCGCCAGCAGCTCCCTACCCGGGTCTAGCGCCGATACGCAGTATTTT
TRBD1	.	TRBV2	TRBJ1-5	CASRPAGGIGNQPQHF	TGTGCCAGCAGGCCCGCAGGGGGAATTGGCAATCAGCCCCAGCATTTT
.	.	TRBV7-9	TRBJ2-7	CASSSTFGYEQYF	TGTGCCAGCAGCTCGACTTTCGGGTACGAGCAGTACTTC